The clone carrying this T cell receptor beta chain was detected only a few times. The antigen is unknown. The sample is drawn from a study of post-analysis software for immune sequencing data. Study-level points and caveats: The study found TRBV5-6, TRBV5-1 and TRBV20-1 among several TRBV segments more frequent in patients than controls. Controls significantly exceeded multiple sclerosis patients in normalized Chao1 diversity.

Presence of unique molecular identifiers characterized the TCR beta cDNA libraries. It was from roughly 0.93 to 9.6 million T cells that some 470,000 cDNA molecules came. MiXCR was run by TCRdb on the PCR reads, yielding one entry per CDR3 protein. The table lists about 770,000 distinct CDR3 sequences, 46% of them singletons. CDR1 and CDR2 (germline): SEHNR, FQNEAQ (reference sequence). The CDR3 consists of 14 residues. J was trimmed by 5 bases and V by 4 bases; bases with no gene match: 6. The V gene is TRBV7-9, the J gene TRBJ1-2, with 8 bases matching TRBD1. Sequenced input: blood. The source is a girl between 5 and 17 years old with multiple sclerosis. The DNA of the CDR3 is TGTGCCAGCAGCTCATTGACAGGGGCGTATGGCTACACCTTC. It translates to CASSSLTGAYGYTF.